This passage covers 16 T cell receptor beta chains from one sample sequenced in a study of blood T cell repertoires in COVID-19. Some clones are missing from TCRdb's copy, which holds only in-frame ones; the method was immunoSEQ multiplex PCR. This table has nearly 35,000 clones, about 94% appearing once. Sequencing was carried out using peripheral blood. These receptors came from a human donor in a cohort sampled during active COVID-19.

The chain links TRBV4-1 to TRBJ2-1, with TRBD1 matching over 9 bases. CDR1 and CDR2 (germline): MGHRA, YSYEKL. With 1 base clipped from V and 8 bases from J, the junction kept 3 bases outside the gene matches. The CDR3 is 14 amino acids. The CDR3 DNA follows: TGCGCCAGCAGCCAAGGACAGGGGGGATATGAGCAGTTCTTC. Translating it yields CASSQGQGGYEQFF.

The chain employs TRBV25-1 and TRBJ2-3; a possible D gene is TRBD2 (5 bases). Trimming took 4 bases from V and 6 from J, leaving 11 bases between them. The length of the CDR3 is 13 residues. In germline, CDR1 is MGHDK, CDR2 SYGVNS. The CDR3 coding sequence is TGTGCCAGCAGTGCCCGGACGGGGGATACGCAGTATTTT. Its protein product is CASSARTGDTQYF.

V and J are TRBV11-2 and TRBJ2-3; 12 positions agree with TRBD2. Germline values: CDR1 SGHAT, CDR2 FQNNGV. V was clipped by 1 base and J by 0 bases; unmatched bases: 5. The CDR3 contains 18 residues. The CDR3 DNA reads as TGTGCCAGCAGCTTAGGAAGGACTAGCGGGGCAAGCACAGATACGCAGTATTTT. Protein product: CASSLGRTSGASTDTQYF.

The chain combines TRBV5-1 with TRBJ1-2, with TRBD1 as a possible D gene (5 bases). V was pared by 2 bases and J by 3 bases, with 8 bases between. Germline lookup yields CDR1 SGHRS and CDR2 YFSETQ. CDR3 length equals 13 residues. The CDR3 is CASSFREDYGYTF. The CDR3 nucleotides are TGCGCCAGCAGCTTCAGGGAAGACTATGGCTACACCTTC. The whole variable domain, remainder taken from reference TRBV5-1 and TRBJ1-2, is KAGVTQTPRYLIKTRGQQVTLSCSPISGHRSVSWYQQTPGQGLQFLFEYFSETQRNKGNFPGRFSGRQFSNSRSEMNVSTLELGDSALYLCASSFREDYGYTFGSGTRLTVV.

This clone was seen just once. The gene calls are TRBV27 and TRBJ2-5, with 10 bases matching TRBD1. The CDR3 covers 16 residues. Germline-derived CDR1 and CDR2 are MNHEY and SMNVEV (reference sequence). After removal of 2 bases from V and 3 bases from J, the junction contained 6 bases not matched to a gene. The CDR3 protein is CASSLLPGQGKETQYF. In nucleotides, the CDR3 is TGTGCCAGCAGTTTACTACCGGGACAGGGGAAAGAGACCCAGTACTTC.

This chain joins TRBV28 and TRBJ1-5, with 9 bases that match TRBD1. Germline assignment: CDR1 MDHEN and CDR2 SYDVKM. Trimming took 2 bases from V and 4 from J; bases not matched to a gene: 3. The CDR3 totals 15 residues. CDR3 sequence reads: CASSLPGQGNQPQHF. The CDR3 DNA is TGTGCCAGCAGTTTACCGGGACAGGGAAATCAGCCCCAGCATTTT.

CDR3 coding DNA: TGTGCCAGCAGCTTTCGGGGTATCTACACTGAAGCTTTCTTT. Translating it yields CASSFRGIYTEAFF. V gene TRBV7-8 combines with J gene TRBJ1-1; unclear D gene. V lost 3 bases to trimming and J lost 3 bases, with 11 bases between them. The germline CDR1 and CDR2 sequences are SGHVS and FQNEAQ. The CDR3 is made up of 14 amino acids.

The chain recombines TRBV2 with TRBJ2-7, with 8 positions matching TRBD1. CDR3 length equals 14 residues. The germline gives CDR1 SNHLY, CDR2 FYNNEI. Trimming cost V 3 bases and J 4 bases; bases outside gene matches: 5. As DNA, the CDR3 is TGTGCCAGCAGTGAGCAGGGGGCTGTGTACGAGCAGTACTTC. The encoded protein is CASSEQGAVYEQYF.

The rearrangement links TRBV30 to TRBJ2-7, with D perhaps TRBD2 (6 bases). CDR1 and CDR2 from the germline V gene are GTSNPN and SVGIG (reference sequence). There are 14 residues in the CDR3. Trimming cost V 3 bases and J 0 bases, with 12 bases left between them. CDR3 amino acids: CAWSRDSSSYEQYF. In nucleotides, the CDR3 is TGTGCCTGGAGCCGGGACTCCTCCTCCTACGAGCAGTACTTC.

The chain's CDR3 is CASSNQGGENIQYF. CDR3 DNA: TGTGCCAGCTCAAACCAAGGAGGGGAAAACATTCAGTACTTC. This chain connects TRBV18 to TRBJ2-4; D might be TRBD2 (6 bases). Trimming cost V 5 bases and J 5 bases, with 13 bases left between them. The CDR3 is 14 amino acids. From germline, CDR1 is KGHSH and CDR2 LQKENI.

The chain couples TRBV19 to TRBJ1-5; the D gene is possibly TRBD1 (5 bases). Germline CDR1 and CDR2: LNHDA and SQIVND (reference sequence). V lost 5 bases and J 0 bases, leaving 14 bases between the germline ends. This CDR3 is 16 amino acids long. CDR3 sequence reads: CASSFEGEGSNQPQHF. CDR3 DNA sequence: TGTGCCAGTAGTTTCGAAGGGGAGGGTAGCAATCAGCCCCAGCATTTT.

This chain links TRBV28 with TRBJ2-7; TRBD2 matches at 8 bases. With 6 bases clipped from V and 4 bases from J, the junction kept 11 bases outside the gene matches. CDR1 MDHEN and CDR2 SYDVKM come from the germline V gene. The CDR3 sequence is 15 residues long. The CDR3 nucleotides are TGTGCCAGCAGCCTGCGGGGGGTGCTAGGATACGAGCAGTACTTC. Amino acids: CASSLRGVLGYEQYF.

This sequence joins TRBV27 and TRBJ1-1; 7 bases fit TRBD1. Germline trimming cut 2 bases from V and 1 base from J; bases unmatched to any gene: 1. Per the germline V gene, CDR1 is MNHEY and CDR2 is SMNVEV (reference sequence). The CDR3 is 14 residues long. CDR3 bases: TGTGCCAGCAGTTTAGGACAGGCGAACACTGAAGCTTTCTTT. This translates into CASSLGQANTEAFF.

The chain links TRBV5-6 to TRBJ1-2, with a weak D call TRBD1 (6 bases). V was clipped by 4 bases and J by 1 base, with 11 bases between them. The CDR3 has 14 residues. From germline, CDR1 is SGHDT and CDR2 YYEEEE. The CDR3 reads CASSRAGVNYGYTF. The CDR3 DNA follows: TGTGCCAGCAGCCGTGCAGGGGTTAACTATGGCTACACCTTC.

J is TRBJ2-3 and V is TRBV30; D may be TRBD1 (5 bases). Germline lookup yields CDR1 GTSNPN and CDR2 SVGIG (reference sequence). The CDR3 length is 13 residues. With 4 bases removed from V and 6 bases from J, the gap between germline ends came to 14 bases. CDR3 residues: CAWTGISRDTQYF. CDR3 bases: TGTGCCTGGACAGGGATCAGTAGGGATACGCAGTATTTT.

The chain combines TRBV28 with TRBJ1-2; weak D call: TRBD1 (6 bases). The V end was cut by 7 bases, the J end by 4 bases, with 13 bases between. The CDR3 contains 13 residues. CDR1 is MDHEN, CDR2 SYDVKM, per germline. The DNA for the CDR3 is TGTGCCAGCACCCAAGGGGGGGGCTATGGCTACACCTTC. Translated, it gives CASTQGGGYGYTF.